The next 27 T cell receptor beta chains were all read from a single sample in a study of T-cell memory formation after mild COVID-19. TCRdb used MiXCR to reprocess the 5' RACE reads, holding one entry per CDR3 protein. The profile shows approximately 270,000 distinct CDR3 sequences, 16% of them singletons. The sequenced sample consisted of PBMCs or a T cell subset sorted from them (not recorded which). These receptors originate from a young man who had mild COVID-19 (a few samples of this study predate the infection). Cell type and time point are not known.

The chain recombines TRBV20-1 with TRBJ1-5, with 8 bases fitting TRBD1. Germline V gene lookup returns CDR1 DFQATT and CDR2 SNEGSKA (reference sequence). The CDR3 has 15 amino acids. After removal of 1 base from V and 6 bases from J, the junction contained 8 bases not matched to a gene. The CDR3 protein is CSARVGQGAGQPQHF. The CDR3 DNA is TGCAGTGCTAGAGTAGGGCAGGGGGCAGGTCAGCCCCAGCATTTT.

This chain joins TRBV27 and TRBJ2-3; 8 bases map to TRBD2. The CDR3 loop spans 15 amino acids. Trimming at V came to 2 bases and at J to 5 bases, leaving 6 bases not matched to a gene. CDR1 is MNHEY and CDR2 is SMNVEV in the germline V gene (reference sequence). The CDR3 nucleotides read TGTGCCAGCAGTTTAAAGCCCCTAGCGGGAGATACGCAGTATTTT. Its protein product is CASSLKPLAGDTQYF.

This clonotype was recorded at least ten times. This chain connects TRBV5-1 to TRBJ2-2; TRBD1 is a possible D gene (5 bases). The CDR3 runs 16 residues. From germline, CDR1 is SGHRS and CDR2 YFSETQ. V was trimmed by 0 bases and J by 6 bases, leaving 15 bases between them. CDR3 residues: CASSLVKGQFPGELFF. In DNA, the CDR3 is TGCGCCAGCAGCTTGGTCAAGGGGCAATTCCCCGGGGAGCTGTTTTTT.

This clonotype was seen repeatedly, ten times or more. The V call is TRBV4-1, the J call TRBJ2-4, with D maybe TRBD1 (6 bases). This CDR3 is 14 amino acids long. The V gene lost 1 base and the J gene lost 7 bases, with 11 bases spanning the gap. The germline CDR1 and CDR2 sequences are MGHRA and YSYEKL. The CDR3 DNA reads TGCGCCAGCAGCCAAGGGGGGCCTCCGAACATTCAGTACTTC. It specifies CASSQGGPPNIQYF.

Many counts were recorded for this clonotype. The J gene is TRBJ2-7, the V gene TRBV12-3 or TRBV12-4; the D is unclear. V lost 6 bases and J 5 bases, leaving 11 bases between the germline ends. The CDR3 length is 12 residues. The CDR3 DNA reads as TGTGCCAGCAGCTCGCGGCGGAACGAGCAGTACGTC. As protein: CASSSRRNEQYV.

This clonotype was seen ten or more times. The CDR3 coding sequence is TGCGCCAGCAGCCAAACTACAGGGGGGAGCACAGATACGCAGTATTTT. Protein sequence: CASSQTTGGSTDTQYF. This chain joins TRBV4-1 and TRBJ2-3; 8 bases are a match to TRBD1. This CDR3 is built from 16 residues. Trimming took 2 bases from V and 0 from J; bases not matched to a gene: 4. Germline V gene lookup returns CDR1 MGHRA and CDR2 YSYEKL.

The V call is TRBV20-1, the J call TRBJ1-5, with D tentatively TRBD1 (6 bases). With 3 bases removed from V and 7 bases from J, the gap between germline ends came to 22 bases. The CDR3 is 16 residues long. Germline CDR1 is DFQATT and CDR2 is SNEGSKA (reference sequence). CDR3: CSASSARGGLGQPQHF. DNA for the CDR3: TGCAGTGCTAGCTCGGCGAGGGGGGGACTTGGACAGCCCCAGCATTTT.

This chain links TRBV20-1 with TRBJ2-1; 14 bases fit TRBD2. V was pared by 4 bases and J by 4 bases, with 3 bases of the junction left unmatched. Germline CDR1 and CDR2: DFQATT and SNEGSKA (reference sequence). CDR3 length equals 15 residues. CDR3: CSAKRLAGGYNEQFF. As DNA, the CDR3 is TGCAGTGCTAAAAGACTAGCGGGGGGGTACAATGAGCAGTTCTTC.

The V call is TRBV12-3 or TRBV12-4, the J call TRBJ2-7; 7 positions agree with TRBD2. This CDR3 is 12 amino acids long. J lost 3 bases, V lost 7 bases, and 3 bases had no gene match. CDR3 nucleotide sequence: TGTGCCAGCATGGGGAGGGGCTACGAGCAGTACTTC. Protein: CASMGRGYEQYF.

This chain joins TRBV5-1 and TRBJ2-5, with 11 bases matching TRBD2. The CDR3 length is 16 residues. Losses at the gene ends were 3 bases for V and 7 bases for J; bases not matched to a gene: 11. Germline CDR1 and CDR2: SGHRS and YFSETQ. The CDR3 here is CASSYGTSGGSGTQYF. Here the CDR3 DNA reads TGCGCCAGCAGCTATGGGACTAGCGGCGGATCCGGGACCCAGTACTTC.

This clonotype was recorded a few times. The genes are TRBV20-1 and TRBJ2-2; 12 bases are a match to TRBD2. The ends lost 2 bases at V and 2 bases at J; junction bases unmatched: 6. Germline V gene lookup returns CDR1 DFQATT and CDR2 SNEGSKA (reference sequence). The CDR3 is made up of 17 amino acids. The CDR3 nucleotides read TGCAGTGCTAGATCTTCTAGCGGGGGGGCTAACACCGGGGAGCTGTTTTTT. Translated: CSARSSSGGANTGELFF.

The chain is built from TRBV11-2 and TRBJ2-5, with D possibly being TRBD2 (6 bases). V was pared by 5 bases and J by 9 bases, with 19 bases between. The CDR3 is made up of 14 amino acids. Germline V gene sequence: CDR1 SGHAT, CDR2 FQNNGV. The CDR3 loop reads CASSPPGGLRAQYF. CDR3 nucleotide sequence: TGTGCCAGCAGCCCCCCCGGGGGTCTGAGGGCCCAGTACTTC.

The chain uses TRBV12-3 or TRBV12-4 and TRBJ1-2; D is uncertain. The length of the CDR3 is 12 residues. The V gene lost 3 bases and the J gene lost 7 bases, with 9 bases spanning the gap. CDR3 sequence reads: CASSFFVPGYTF. The DNA for the CDR3 is TGTGCCAGCAGTTTTTTCGTCCCTGGCTACACCTTC.

The chain combines TRBV20-1 with TRBJ1-2; D unresolved. The germline V gene has CDR1 DFQATT and CDR2 SNEGSKA (reference sequence). Trimming pared 3 bases from V and 3 bases from J, leaving 8 bases between. The CDR3 totals 12 residues. CDR3 nucleotide sequence: TGCAGTGCTAGGGTACGGGACTATGGCTACACCTTC. Protein sequence: CSARVRDYGYTF.

The chain couples TRBV6-2 or TRBV6-3 to TRBJ2-3, with 7 bases identical to TRBD2. The CDR3 runs 16 residues. CDR1 and CDR2 from the germline V gene are MNHEY and SVGEGT. With 5 bases clipped from V and 0 bases from J, the junction kept 8 bases outside the gene matches. The CDR3 loop is CASSHPGTTSTDTQYF. As DNA, the CDR3 is TGTGCCAGCAGTCACCCCGGGACTACGAGCACAGATACGCAGTATTTT.

This sequence joins TRBV10-1 and TRBJ2-7; D assignment may be TRBD1 or TRBD2 (6 bases each). Trimming pared 5 bases from V and 3 bases from J, leaving 14 bases between. CDR1 is WNHNN, CDR2 SYGVQD, per germline (reference sequence). The CDR3 contains 14 residues. CDR3 in DNA: TGCGCCAGCAGTCTCTCCAGGGGAGGCTACGAGCAGTACTTC. Its protein is CASSLSRGGYEQYF.

The CDR3 loop reads CAISNGETQYF. The CDR3 coding sequence is TGTGCCATCAGTAACGGGGAGACCCAGTACTTC. The J gene is TRBJ2-5, the V gene TRBV10-3; no reliable D call. The length of the CDR3 is 11 residues. V lost 5 bases and J lost 5, with 6 bases in between. CDR1 and CDR2 (germline): ENHRY, SYGVKD.

The chain joins TRBV11-2 to TRBJ2-2, with TRBD1 matching 7 bases. The germline V gene encodes CDR1 SGHAT and CDR2 FQNNGV. The length of the CDR3 is 16 residues. The junction had 9 bases not matched to a gene; V was cut back by 5 bases and J by 3 bases. CDR3 sequence: CASSKRGGADTGELFF. For the CDR3, the DNA is TGTGCCAGCAGCAAAAGAGGGGGCGCGGACACCGGGGAGCTGTTTTTT.

This clonotype was detected only a few times. This sequence joins TRBV4-1 and TRBJ1-1; no definite D call. CDR1 MGHRA and CDR2 YSYEKL come from the germline V gene. This CDR3 contains 14 residues. V was pared by 0 bases and J by 5 bases, with 10 bases between. The CDR3 region is CASSQDPPGTEAFF. The CDR3 DNA reads as TGCGCCAGCAGCCAAGATCCCCCGGGGACTGAAGCTTTCTTT.

J is TRBJ1-2 and V is TRBV5-1; D is undetermined. This CDR3 comprises 15 residues. V was trimmed by 1 base and J by 3 bases, leaving 13 bases between them. Germline V gene sequence: CDR1 SGHRS, CDR2 YFSETQ. The CDR3, as DNA: TGCGCCAGCAGCTTGAGTGCCGGGGTCGACTATGGCTACACCTTC. Protein product: CASSLSAGVDYGYTF.

The J gene is TRBJ2-7, the V gene TRBV5-1; 7 bases line up with TRBD1. This CDR3 has 14 residues. V dropped 2 bases and J dropped 2; count of bases not matched to a gene: 4. Germline CDR1 and CDR2: SGHRS and YFSETQ. CDR3 protein: CASSFWTGTYEQYF. The CDR3 nucleotides are TGCGCCAGCAGCTTTTGGACAGGAACCTACGAGCAGTACTTC.

This clonotype has only a few counts. The chain carries TRBV4-3 and TRBJ2-3; 9 bases match TRBD1. The CDR3 consists of 16 residues. The V gene's germline CDR1 is LGHNA and CDR2 YSLEER. Germline trimming cut 0 bases from V and 3 bases from J; bases unmatched to any gene: 4. The CDR3: CASSQEVQGATDTQYF. The CDR3 coding sequence is TGCGCCAGCAGCCAAGAGGTACAGGGGGCAACAGATACGCAGTATTTT.

The rearrangement joins TRBV20-1 to TRBJ2-3; 8 bases are a match to TRBD2. There are 13 residues in the CDR3. In germline, CDR1 is DFQATT, CDR2 SNEGSKA (reference sequence). In nucleotides, the CDR3 is TGCAGCTCCCCGGGGGGGGGCACAGATACGCAGTATTTT. Residues: CSSPGGGTDTQYF.

The chain employs TRBV6-1 and TRBJ2-3; 9 nucleotides align to TRBD2. The CDR3 is made up of 16 amino acids. Germline V gene data show CDR1 as MNHNS and CDR2 as SASEGT. The J segment lost 4 bases and the V segment lost 3 bases, leaving 8 bases of the junction unmatched. CDR3 region: CASSEVGLARSDTQYF. In DNA form, the CDR3 reads TGTGCCAGCAGTGAGGTGGGACTAGCTCGGTCAGATACGCAGTATTTT.

The gene calls are TRBV6-5 and TRBJ2-7; the match to TRBD1 covers 8 bases. This CDR3 is 16 amino acids long. Losses at the gene ends were 0 bases for V and 6 bases for J; bases not matched to a gene: 10. Germline V gives CDR1 MNHEY, CDR2 SVGAGI. The CDR3 region is CASSYSRLMGTGEQYF. The CDR3 bases are TGTGCCAGCAGTTACTCGCGTCTAATGGGGACAGGCGAGCAGTACTTC.

In its sample, this clonotype was seen a few times. The chain combines TRBV20-1 with TRBJ1-5; D unresolved. This CDR3 is 12 amino acids long. Trimming stripped 3 bases from V and 8 bases from J, with 11 bases between. Germline CDR1 is DFQATT and CDR2 is SNEGSKA (reference sequence). The CDR3 region is CSARRDGKPQHF. CDR3 in DNA: TGCAGTGCTAGGAGGGATGGGAAGCCCCAGCATTTT.

The sample holds a few counts of this clonotype. The chain combines TRBV24-1 with TRBJ2-2; no firm D call. The V end lost 0 bases, the J end lost 4 bases, and 2 bases lay between the germline ends. CDR3 length: 13 amino acids. Germline V lookup: CDR1 KGHDR, CDR2 SFDVKD. The CDR3 region has the DNA TGTGCCACCAGTGATTTGATCACCGGGGAGCTGTTTTTT. Protein: CATSDLITGELFF.